Described below is a single TCR beta chain sequence and its context. Its specificity is unknown. These data are taken from a study of cytomegalovirus exposure and HLA in healthy donors. Study results and limitations: In a later analysis, specific HLA alleles were associated with 15,000 to 20,000 TCR beta sequences at a 0.05 false discovery rate. Listed as cytomegalovirus-associated were around 160 TCR beta chains. With DRB1 most and HLA-C fewest, TCR association rates differed between HLA loci in a later analysis. Solely CMV serostatus was available to characterize immune exposure.

The CDR3 contains 17 residues. From germline, CDR1 is ENHRY and CDR2 SYGVKD. Deletions cut 7 bases from V and 6 bases from J, with 24 bases between. Primers: 60 Vbeta forward and 13 Jbeta reverse. Clones were read by immunoSEQ multiplex PCR, and TCRdb kept only the in-frame ones, dropping some. The data show about 100,000 clones, around 82% seen once. Sequences were obtained from PBMCs. J is TRBJ2-2 and V is TRBV10-3; weak D call: TRBD1 (7 bases). This receptor was obtained from a woman between 50 and 59 years old in good health and CMV-seropositive. This CDR3 is CAITPGGGLGNAGELFF. The CDR3 DNA sequence: TGTGCCATCACTCCAGGGGGAGGACTGGGAAACGCCGGGGAGCTGTTTTTT.